The 28 T cell receptor beta chains listed next were all sequenced from one sample in a study of blood T cells in healthy people across ages. Together with a sample-barcoded 5' primer, a J-beta primer mix was included in a second PCR lasting roughly 6 to 12 cycles. TCRdb called the 5' RACE reads again in MiXCR, with one record for every CDR3 protein. The data hold around 1,800,000 distinct CDR3 sequences, with about two fifths observed a single time. The sample was blood. Receptors originate from a human donor in good health.

The chain recombines TRBV4-2 with TRBJ2-1; 8 bases line up with TRBD2. There are 15 residues in the CDR3. From germline, CDR1 is LGHNA and CDR2 YNFKEQ. Trimming cost V 0 bases and J 13 bases; bases outside gene matches: 11. As DNA, the CDR3 is TGTGCCAGCAGCCAAGATCGGGAGGGTTCGGCCTCTCAGTTCTTC. Protein: CASSQDREGSASQFF.

This chain links TRBV4-2 with TRBJ2-6, with D hard to call. Trimming left V 0 bases short and J 4 bases short, with 4 bases between. The germline gives CDR1 LGHNA, CDR2 YNFKEQ. This CDR3 spans 14 amino acids. CDR3 DNA sequence: TGTGCCAGCAGCCAAGAGGACGGGGCCAACGTCCTGACTTTC. This gives the protein CASSQEDGANVLTF.

This clonotype has just a few counts. The gene calls are TRBV20-1 and TRBJ2-7; 10 positions match TRBD2. Germline V lookup: CDR1 DFQATT, CDR2 SNEGSKA (reference sequence). The CDR3 spans 18 residues. Trimming cost V 1 base and J 2 bases; bases outside gene matches: 14. The CDR3 reads CSARAARKGSGGAYEQYF. In DNA, the CDR3 is TGCAGTGCTAGAGCCGCCCGAAAGGGGAGCGGGGGGGCCTACGAGCAGTACTTC.

The rearrangement links TRBV4-3 to TRBJ2-3; 8 positions match TRBD2. Germline loops: CDR1 LGHNA, CDR2 YSLEER. V lost 0 bases, J lost 3 bases, and 5 bases stayed unmatched. CDR3 length: 16 residues. This chain's CDR3 is CASSQDPAGVTDTQYF. CDR3 DNA sequence: TGCGCCAGCAGCCAAGATCCAGCGGGGGTTACAGATACGCAGTATTTT.

This clonotype has a single count. The V gene is TRBV7-9, the J gene TRBJ1-1, with D tentatively TRBD1 (6 bases). This CDR3 is built from 14 residues. The germline CDR1 and CDR2 sequences are SEHNR and FQNEAQ (reference sequence). V dropped 3 bases and J dropped 2 bases, with 10 bases sitting between them. CDR3 in DNA: TGTGCCAGCAGCTTTAAACAGGGAAACACTGAAGCTTTCTTT. Translating gives CASSFKQGNTEAFF.

In its sample, this clonotype was seen a few times. The V and J genes are TRBV5-1 and TRBJ1-5; D perhaps matches TRBD1 (6 bases). The CDR3 extends over 15 amino acids. CDR1 and CDR2 from the germline V gene are SGHRS and YFSETQ. V lost 2 bases to trimming and J lost 7 bases, with 16 bases between them. The CDR3 protein is CASSLQGTVGQPQHF. In DNA form, the CDR3 reads TGCGCCAGCAGCTTACAGGGAACGGTGGGCCAGCCCCAGCATTTT.

V usage is TRBV4-3 and J usage is TRBJ2-7; the D gene could be TRBD1 or TRBD2 (5 bases each). V was pared by 1 base and J by 6 bases, with 10 bases between. The germline V gene encodes CDR1 LGHNA and CDR2 YSLEER. This CDR3 is built from 13 residues. This chain's CDR3 is CASSQVTGPEQYF. The DNA of the CDR3 is TGCGCCAGCAGCCAAGTTACGGGACCCGAGCAGTACTTC.

Turning to this clonotype: The conserved phenylalanine or tryptophan normally closing the CDR3 is absent here, so this likely arose from a read error. The chain employs TRBV6-5 and TRBJ1-2; D is possibly TRBD1 (6 bases). The V gene's germline CDR1 is MNHEY and CDR2 SVGAGI. The germline V and J ends were trimmed by 2 bases and 4 bases, with 17 bases remaining between them. The CDR3 has 16 residues. The CDR3 coding sequence is TGTGCCAGCAGTTACCGCGTGCCGACAGGCCTCTATGGCTACACCTAC. It specifies CASSYRVPTGLYGYTY.

This clonotype was detected only once. The gene calls are TRBV6-1 and TRBJ1-2; 7 bases fit TRBD1. V shed 4 bases and J 8 bases; nucleotides not matched to a gene: 10. This CDR3 region has 14 residues. Germline V gives CDR1 MNHNS, CDR2 SASEGT. CDR3 sequence reads: CASSGGTAYGGYTF. Written as DNA, the CDR3 is TGTGCCAGCAGTGGAGGGACAGCCTATGGAGGCTACACCTTC.

In this sample, this clonotype turned up a few times. CDR3 nucleotide sequence: TGCGCCAGCAGCCAAGAGGGCATGGTGGTGGAGACCCAGTACTTC. Encoded protein: CASSQEGMVVETQYF. The rearrangement links TRBV4-3 to TRBJ2-5; D is ambiguous. V lost 0 bases to trimming and J lost 5 bases, with 13 bases between them. Germline CDR1 and CDR2: LGHNA and YSLEER. This CDR3 is 15 amino acids long.

The chain links TRBV6-2 or TRBV6-3 to TRBJ1-6; D gene ambiguous. Trimming shortened V by 6 bases and J by 8 bases, and 17 bases separated the two germline ends. CDR3 length: 15 residues. Germline V CDR1 and CDR2: MNHEY, SVGEGT. CDR3: CASSPEETPDSPLHF. DNA for the CDR3: TGTGCCAGCAGCCCCGAAGAGACCCCTGATTCACCCCTCCACTTT.

This clonotype appeared a few times. The chain has TRBV12-3 or TRBV12-4 and TRBJ1-4; D perhaps matches TRBD1 (6 bases). V lost 7 bases and J lost 7, with 13 bases in between. The CDR3 length is 13 residues. CDR3 in amino acids: CASTAGVIEKLFF. CDR3 coding DNA: TGTGCCAGCACAGCAGGGGTAATTGAAAAACTGTTTTTT.

The chain couples TRBV6-2 or TRBV6-3 to TRBJ2-1; the D is unclear. Germline-derived CDR1 and CDR2 are MNHEY and SVGEGT. The CDR3 is 11 amino acids. The V end lost 4 bases, the J end lost 10 bases, and 8 bases lay between the germline ends. CDR3 DNA: TGTGCCAGCAGTTTTTTTACCGAGCAGTTCTTC. This codes for CASSFFTEQFF.

The chain recombines TRBV7-9 with TRBJ2-1; TRBD1 matches 10 bases. This CDR3 contains 16 residues. V shed 5 bases, J shed 2 bases, and the junction held 6 bases outside the gene matches. Germline CDR1 reads SEHNR; CDR2 reads FQNEAQ (reference sequence). The CDR3 nucleotides are TGTGCCAGCAGCAAGGGACAGGGGAGCACCTACAATGAGCAGTTCTTC. This codes for CASSKGQGSTYNEQFF.

The chain joins TRBV28 to TRBJ2-7; 10 bases are shared with TRBD1. This CDR3 contains 16 residues. Trimming removed 5 bases from V and 7 bases from J; junction bases left unmatched: 14. Germline V gene sequence: CDR1 MDHEN, CDR2 SYDVKM. The CDR3 here is CASSPVFGQGGLEQYF. The CDR3 DNA reads TGTGCCAGCAGTCCAGTTTTCGGACAGGGGGGGCTGGAGCAGTACTTC.

J is TRBJ2-7 and V is TRBV7-2; weak D call: TRBD2 (5 bases). This CDR3 spans 16 amino acids. Germline V lookup: CDR1 SGHTA, CDR2 FQGNSA. Trimming took 1 base from V and 0 from J, leaving 13 bases between them. The CDR3 sequence: CASSLVSGIPSYEQYF. In DNA, the CDR3 is TGTGCCAGCAGCTTAGTTTCGGGGATCCCCTCCTACGAGCAGTACTTC.

This clonotype was detected a few times. This chain joins TRBV20-1 and TRBJ2-3; D could derive from TRBD1 or TRBD2 (6 bases each). CDR3 length: 13 amino acids. Germline CDR1 is DFQATT and CDR2 is SNEGSKA (reference sequence). V was pared by 6 bases and J by 6 bases, with 16 bases between. The CDR3 reads CSAPLRGLDTQYF. The CDR3 region has the DNA TGCAGTGCCCCCTTACGGGGGCTGGATACGCAGTATTTT.

Note on this clonotype: This may come from a read error, since a much larger clone is one base off. The chain has TRBV29-1 and TRBJ2-6; D not certain. The CDR3 is made up of 13 amino acids. CDR1 is SQVTM, CDR2 ANQGSEA, per germline. The CDR3 DNA is TGCAGCGTTTACTTCTCTGGGACCAACGTCCTGACTTTC. As protein: CSVYFSGTNVLTF.

This clonotype was detected a few times. This rearrangement joins TRBV7-2 to TRBJ2-7; weak D call: TRBD2 (6 bases). V lost 3 bases to trimming and J lost 6 bases, with 15 bases between them. This CDR3 spans 14 amino acids. Germline values: CDR1 SGHTA, CDR2 FQGNSA. The CDR3 loop reads CASSLEGPAAEQYF. The DNA for the CDR3 is TGTGCCAGCAGCTTGGAGGGGCCTGCGGCCGAGCAGTACTTC.

The CDR3 region is CATSRAGRTVYNEQFF. The CDR3 DNA is TGTGCCACCAGCAGAGCAGGGAGGACCGTATACAATGAGCAGTTCTTC. The chain is built from TRBV15 and TRBJ2-1; a weak D match, TRBD2 (6 bases). Germline V gene lookup returns CDR1 LNHNV and CDR2 YYDKDF (reference sequence). V was pared by 1 base and J by 4 bases, with 14 bases between. The CDR3 runs to 16 residues.

The chain links TRBV12-3 or TRBV12-4 to TRBJ2-3; the match to TRBD2 covers 11 bases. The CDR3 extends over 19 amino acids. Losses at the gene ends were 3 bases for V and 2 bases for J; bases not matched to a gene: 13. CDR3: CASSFRIEGLADYTDTQYF. The CDR3 DNA sequence: TGTGCCAGCAGTTTCCGTATAGAGGGACTAGCGGATTACACAGATACGCAGTATTTT.

V and J are TRBV12-3 or TRBV12-4 and TRBJ2-6; no firm D call. Trimming cost V 7 bases and J 0 bases, with 7 bases left between them. The CDR3 consists of 14 residues. Here the CDR3 reads CASMSLSGANVLTF. CDR3 nucleotides: TGTGCCAGCATGAGCCTCTCTGGGGCCAACGTCCTGACTTTC.

This clonotype came up a few times. The chain employs TRBV7-3 and TRBJ2-5; D unclear. Trimming cost V 3 bases and J 1 base, with 12 bases left between them. Germline V lookup: CDR1 SGHTA, CDR2 FQGTGA. The CDR3 has 15 amino acids. The CDR3 protein is CASSFSGGFQETQYF. Here the CDR3 DNA reads TGTGCCAGCAGCTTCTCGGGCGGATTCCAAGAGACCCAGTACTTC. Based on the CDR3 plus reference TRBV7-3 and TRBJ2-5, the full variable domain is GAGVSQTPSNKVTEKGKYVELRCDPISGHTALYWYRQSLGQGPEFLIYFQGTGAADDSGLPNDRFFAVRPEGSVSTLKIQRTERGDSAVYLCASSFSGGFQETQYFGPGTRLLVL.

The rearrangement links TRBV5-1 to TRBJ2-1; D ambiguous. The CDR3 is 13 residues long. The V and J ends lost 2 bases and 5 bases respectively, with 8 bases between them. From germline, CDR1 is SGHRS and CDR2 YFSETQ. CDR3 bases: TGCGCCAGCAGCTTACGACCGAACAATGAGCAGTTCTTC. Translation gives CASSLRPNNEQFF.

This chain connects TRBV4-1 to TRBJ1-4; D gene ambiguous. The CDR3 is 14 amino acids. Germline values: CDR1 MGHRA, CDR2 YSYEKL. V shed 2 bases and J shed 13 bases, with 17 bases lying between them. DNA of the CDR3: TGCGCCAGCAGCCAAAGACACGGACGAGATATACTGTTTTTT. Protein product: CASSQRHGRDILFF.

V gene TRBV7-3 combines with J gene TRBJ2-7; perhaps D is TRBD1 or TRBD2 (5 bases each). This CDR3 has 15 amino acids. Looked up from germline, CDR1 is SGHTA and CDR2 is FQGTGA. V was clipped by 2 bases and J by 3 bases, with 14 bases between them. The CDR3 region has the DNA TGTGCCAGCAGCTTAGGGATTGGGGACCGCTACGAGCAGTACTTC. Protein product: CASSLGIGDRYEQYF. The variable domain in full, with the rest retrieved from reference TRBV7-3 and TRBJ2-7, is GAGVSQTPSNKVTEKGKYVELRCDPISGHTALYWYRQSLGQGPEFLIYFQGTGAADDSGLPNDRFFAVRPEGSVSTLKIQRTERGDSAVYLCASSLGIGDRYEQYFGPGTRLTVT.

This chain joins TRBV6-5 and TRBJ2-4, with a tentative D call TRBD2 (6 bases). The last part of the DNA fits TRBJ2-7 better; the J call may be wrong. Germline assignment: CDR1 MNHEY and CDR2 SVGAGI. The CDR3 runs to 15 residues. As DNA, the CDR3 is TGTGCCAGCAGTCTCTCCACGGGGGTTGGCTACGAGCAGTACTTC. Its protein product is CASSLSTGVGYEQYF.

This clonotype was detected a few times. The chain employs TRBV11-3 and TRBJ2-3; D is unclear. In germline, CDR1 is SGHNT, CDR2 YENEEA. This CDR3 contains 12 residues. V was trimmed by 7 bases and J by 2 bases, leaving 7 bases between them. CDR3 protein: CASTKYTDTQYF. The CDR3 coding sequence is TGTGCCAGCACAAAGTACACAGATACGCAGTATTTT.